The 2 T cell receptor beta chains below come from one sample, sequenced in a study of human T cells and chemical hapten exposure. TCRdb passed the RACE reads through MiXCR, listing each CDR3 protein once. The sample records 100,000 to 150,000 distinct CDR3 sequences, around 8.2% being singletons. Described time point: healthy volunteer bleed at 2 weeks. It was from unfractionated whole blood that total RNA was extracted. Input material: whole blood. These receptors were taken from a male donor in good health. Some clones in this sample may be carry-over from other donors' samples.

This clonotype was counted many times. The chain has TRBV12-3 or TRBV12-4 and TRBJ1-2; 7 bases line up with TRBD1. Trimming removed 4 bases from V and 4 bases from J; junction bases left unmatched: 9. The CDR3 is made up of 15 amino acids. CDR3 amino acids: CASSSRQGGPYGYTF. CDR3 sequence (DNA): TGTGCCAGCAGTTCACGACAGGGTGGTCCCTATGGCTACACCTTC.

The table lists this clonotype with a few counts. V usage is TRBV20-1 and J usage is TRBJ1-1, with TRBD1 identical over 8 bases. V dropped 3 bases and J dropped 6; count of bases not matched to a gene: 12. The germline gives CDR1 DFQATT, CDR2 SNEGSKA (reference sequence). This CDR3 comprises 15 residues. CDR3 in amino acids: CSASGVNRGTSEAFF. CDR3 DNA sequence: TGCAGTGCTAGTGGGGTAAACAGGGGGACGTCTGAAGCTTTCTTT.